Presented here are 10 T cell receptor beta chains from one specimen sequenced in a study of T cells in Graves' hyperthyroidism and ophthalmopathy. RNA transcripts provided the source from which TCR beta CDR3 regions were amplified. A first-round RT-PCR of the TCR CDR3 used the HTBI primer set. MiXCR, run by TCRdb on the multiplex PCR reads, gives a single entry per CDR3 protein. The sample contains nearly 750,000 distinct CDR3 sequences, roughly 32% of which appear only once. The sequenced material came from blood. The receptors were sampled from a middle-aged woman with Graves' hyperthyroidism.

The rearrangement joins TRBV4-3 to TRBJ1-2, with D uncertain. The V and J ends lost 2 bases and 5 bases respectively, with 15 bases between them. CDR3 length: 15 amino acids. Germline lookup yields CDR1 LGHNA and CDR2 YSLEER. Here the CDR3 reads CASSQSITVSYGYTF. Here the CDR3 DNA reads TGCGCCAGCAGCCAATCGATAACTGTGAGTTATGGCTACACCTTC.

The chain uses TRBV19 and TRBJ1-5, with 7 bases matching TRBD1. The CDR3 loop spans 15 amino acids. Germline values: CDR1 LNHDA, CDR2 SQIVND (reference sequence). With 0 bases clipped from V and 8 bases from J, the junction kept 7 bases outside the gene matches. For the CDR3, the DNA is TGTGCCAGTAGTATAGATCAGGGGGGCTCGGAGCCCCAGCATTTT. It codes for CASSIDQGGSEPQHF.

As for this clonotype: Sequence at one end of the junction differs from germline and may be a read error. The CDR3: CPSSSRTGASNQPQHF. Written as DNA, the CDR3 is TGTCCCAGCAGCTCGCGGACAGGGGCAAGCAATCAGCCCCAGCATTTT. The chain links TRBV7-2 to TRBJ1-5, with 9 bases aligning to TRBD1. CDR1 is SGHTA and CDR2 is FQGNSA in the germline V gene. CDR3 length: 16 amino acids.

This clonotype was seen repeatedly, ten times or more. J is TRBJ1-5 and V is TRBV19; possible D gene TRBD1, 5 bases. The CDR3 loop spans 14 amino acids. V shed 3 bases and J shed 4 bases, with 10 bases lying between them. Germline V lookup: CDR1 LNHDA, CDR2 SQIVND (reference sequence). CDR3 bases: TGTGCCAGTAGTATGGCCAGGGTAAATCAGCCCCAGCATTTT. Residues: CASSMARVNQPQHF.

This clonotype was seen more than once but under ten times. The rearrangement joins TRBV7-8 to TRBJ2-2; TRBD2 matches 8 bases. Germline-derived CDR1 and CDR2 are SGHVS and FQNEAQ. V lost 3 bases to trimming and J lost 0 bases; unmatched junction nucleotides: 6. The CDR3 has 17 residues. CDR3 in DNA: TGTGCCAGCAGCTTGTGGGGACTAGTAACGAACACCGGGGAGCTGTTTTTT. This gives the protein CASSLWGLVTNTGELFF.

V gene TRBV7-2 combines with J gene TRBJ2-7; TRBD1 matches 9 bases. With V trimmed by 5 bases and J by 7 bases, 15 bases remained unmatched. Germline assignment: CDR1 SGHTA and CDR2 FQGNSA. CDR3 length equals 16 residues. CDR3 in DNA: TGTGCCAGCAGCCGTACGACGGGACAGGGATCGGTGGAGCAGTACTTC. This codes for CASSRTTGQGSVEQYF.

This clonotype was seen a few times. The chain joins TRBV6-1 to TRBJ1-2; D ambiguous. The CDR3 is 13 amino acids. Germline CDR1 and CDR2: MNHNS and SASEGT. Trimming removed 6 bases from V and 4 bases from J, with 12 bases in between. The CDR3 is CASRATSSYGYTF. CDR3 coding DNA: TGTGCCAGCAGGGCGACAAGCTCCTATGGCTACACCTTC.

This clonotype has more than one count but fewer than ten. The chain uses TRBV6-5 and TRBJ1-3; D is unclear. CDR1 and CDR2 from the germline V gene are MNHEY and SVGAGI. This CDR3 has 15 residues. The germline V and J ends were trimmed by 2 bases and 1 base, with 9 bases remaining between them. In nucleotides, the CDR3 is TGTGCCAGCAGTTACCCTCCCGGGTCTGGAAACACCATATATTTT. Its translation: CASSYPPGSGNTIYF.

This clonotype was seen at least ten times. V usage is TRBV25-1 and J usage is TRBJ2-7; possible D gene TRBD1, 5 bases. The V gene's germline CDR1 is MGHDK and CDR2 SYGVNS. Trimming took 2 bases from V and 4 from J, leaving 9 bases between them. This CDR3 comprises 13 residues. The CDR3 spells CASSEAQAYEQYF. As DNA, the CDR3 is TGTGCCAGCAGTGAAGCACAGGCTTACGAGCAGTACTTC.

The sample holds many counts of this clonotype. This sequence joins TRBV2 and TRBJ1-1; the D is unclear. With 1 base removed from V and 6 bases from J, the gap between germline ends came to 12 bases. CDR3 size: 14 residues. Germline CDR1 SNHLY, CDR2 FYNNEI. This CDR3 is CASSEGVSLSEAFF. DNA of the CDR3: TGTGCCAGCAGTGAAGGAGTCAGTCTCTCTGAAGCTTTCTTT.